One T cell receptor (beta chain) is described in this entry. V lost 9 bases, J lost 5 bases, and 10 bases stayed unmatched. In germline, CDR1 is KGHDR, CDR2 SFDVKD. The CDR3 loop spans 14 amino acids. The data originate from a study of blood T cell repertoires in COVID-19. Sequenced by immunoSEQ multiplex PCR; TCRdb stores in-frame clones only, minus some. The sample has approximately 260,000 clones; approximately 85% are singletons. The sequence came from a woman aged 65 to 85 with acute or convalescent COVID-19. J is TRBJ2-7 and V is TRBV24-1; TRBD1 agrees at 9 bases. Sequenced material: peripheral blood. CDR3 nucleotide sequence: TGTGCCACCCAGAATCCGGGACAGGGCCACGAGCAGTACTTC. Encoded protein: CATQNPGQGHEQYF.